The present entry profiles one T cell receptor (beta chain) with its context. Its target is unknown. Trimming pared 6 bases from V and 0 bases from J, leaving 15 bases between. The germline CDR1 and CDR2 sequences are LGHDT and YNNKEL (reference sequence). This CDR3 comprises 15 residues. This sample is part of a study of T cells in Graves' hyperthyroidism and ophthalmopathy. Study context: Once the initial diagnosis was made, peripheral blood was obtained before any treatment.

TCR beta CDR3 sequences were amplified from RNA transcripts. HTBI primers were employed in a first-round RT-PCR of the TCR CDR3. Using its own MiXCR run on the multiplex PCR reads, TCRdb lists one record per CDR3 protein. This sample yields approximately 410,000 distinct CDR3 sequences, of which roughly 14% are seen a single time; around 14% belongs to the top ten. General study points: Median prediction lead before ophthalmopathy onset was 5 to 7 months with the model. Blood held most thyroid clonotypes expanded above 0.001 frequency.

Over 8 ml fresh peripheral blood yielded the PBMCs. This chain joins TRBV3-1 and TRBJ2-7; maybe TRBD2 (5 bases). The specimen was blood. The receptor comes from a young man with Graves' ophthalmopathy. The CDR3 is CASSPALRGSYEQYF. In DNA form, the CDR3 reads TGTGCCAGCAGTCCGGCTCTACGGGGCTCCTACGAGCAGTACTTC.